The present entry profiles one T cell receptor beta chain with its context. This clonotype was detected only a few times. Its binding antigen is unknown. There are no base qualities to consult, and no much larger clone falls within one base. The TCR beta CDR3 regions were amplified from the RNA transcripts. A first-round RT-PCR of the TCR CDR3 used the HTBI primer set with the Qiagen OneStep RT-PCR kit. Libraries were constructed in a second round of multiplex PCR, after which size selection and purification were carried out. The libraries were sequenced on an Illumina HiSeq2000 using paired-end 100 bp reads. The authors' pipeline ran thus. Raw data were processed with SOAPnuke, discarding reads with adapters, uncalled bases, mean Phred below 15, or no exact constant-primer or identifier match. High-quality paired reads were merged with COPE v1.2.5, and unique nucleotide sequences were defined as clonotypes. MiTCR v1.1 was used to align the clonotypes against IMGT TRBV, TRBD and TRBJ reference segments. The analysis was restricted to V-J combinations with a frequency above 0.0001, which together covered just over 99% of the repertoires. A TCS score was defined as the ratio of F50 (clonal expansion) to E x V (chaos), with BLOSUM62-based TCRdist applied between CDR3 peptides within each V-J. Welch's t-statistics and random forest reduced 450 to 600 V-J features to 13, which were used in a naive Bayes classifier (R e1071). The Morisita-Horn index was used to measure how similar the thyroid and blood repertoires were. The raw public reads went through TCRdb reprocessing: fastp at Q25, MiXCR clone calling, in-frame beta chains kept. Identical CDR3 protein sequences are pooled into one entry, listed with their most common genes and DNA. TCRdb's processing, not the authors' own work, is the source of the V and J calls. This sample lists roughly 500,000 distinct CDR3 sequences; around 46% were detected once. The ten largest account for under 20% of the sample.

The data were taken from a study of T cells in Graves' hyperthyroidism and ophthalmopathy (dated by TCRdb to between 2019 and 2020). For the study in its entirety: A discovery cohort of approximately 97 patients, roughly 45 with Graves' ophthalmopathy and about 58 with stable Graves' hyperthyroidism, was used to find distinguishing TCR V-J signatures. For training and testing, the roughly 93 patients in the discovery cohort were randomly divided in a 7:3 ratio. Prospective prediction of ophthalmopathy was tested in an independent validation cohort of some 19 hyperthyroidism patients and 15 to 17 patients who later progressed to ophthalmopathy. Following sampling, methimazole starting at 30 mg daily was given to hyperthyroidism patients, and high-dose intravenous methylprednisolone was given to ophthalmopathy patients. TCR Vbeta CDR3 sequencing of roughly 140 peripheral blood samples (around 45 ophthalmopathy, 70 to 85 hyperthyroidism and approximately 17 progressor patients) is reported in the paper. The study also compared thyroid tissue and blood T-cell repertoires from five or six Graves' hyperthyroidism patients.

The research as a whole found: A 13 V-J signature model separated ophthalmopathy from stable hyperthyroidism, with 87.88% sensitivity and roughly 81% specificity in cross-validation and 80%/75% in testing. Blood samples also contained most of the expanded thyroid clonotypes (frequency above 0.001), which suggests that blood repertoires may reflect thyroid immune responses. Sample size was not statistically predetermined, and blinding of investigators to group allocation was not performed. In validation, the model predicted progression to ophthalmopathy a median of 6.5 months before onset, with about 71% sensitivity and roughly 73% specificity.

Exclusion was applied to patients with uncontrolled infections, other autoimmune diseases, pregnancy or lactation. Diagnoses were established on the basis of clinical symptoms, serum thyroxine and TRAb, thyroid ultrasound, and orbital computed tomography. Total RNA was extracted using Trizol reagent, and RNA quality was assessed on an Agilent 2100 Bioanalyzer. The TCR originated in an adult woman with Graves' disease, either hyperthyroidism or ophthalmopathy (not recorded which). Sequenced sample: peripheral blood or thyroid tissue (not recorded which).

The DNA sequence is given as TGTGCCAGCAGCTTAGGCCGTCCGGGTGGGGAGGGGGGGCAGTTCTTC. The encoded protein is CASSLGRPGGEGGQFF. This chain joins TRBV7-2 to TRBJ2-1; the D region possibly corresponds to TRBD2 (7 bases align). From cysteine to phenylalanine, the CDR3 is 16 amino acids long. Just CDR3 DNA is preserved here, 48 bases in frame from base 1. The V and J ends are trimmed by 1 base and 12 bases, leaving 22 bases between them. The germline V gene gives CDR1 as SGHTA and CDR2 as FQGNSA.